The present T cell receptor beta chain was sequenced within a study of glioma-infiltrating T cells. Amplification of TCR alpha and beta CDR3 regions from RNA used iRepertoire nested multiplex PCR. TCRdb analysed the multiplex PCR reads with MiXCR anew, one entry per CDR3 protein. Of around 170,000 distinct CDR3 sequences in the sample, about 46% are singletons; the top ten hold roughly 5.2%. This clonotype was counted at least ten times. Sequenced input: glioma tissue, nonneoplastic brain tissue, or PBMCs (not recorded which). The receptor was derived from a human donor with low-grade glioma or glioblastoma, undergoing nonglioma brain surgery, or in good health (not recorded which).

The CDR3 sequence: CASSSDRDETQYF. In DNA form, the CDR3 reads TGTGCCAGCAGCTCCGACAGGGATGAGACCCAGTACTTC. This chain connects TRBV7-9 to TRBJ2-5; 7 bases map to TRBD1. V lost 4 bases, J lost 5 bases, and 4 bases stayed unmatched. The CDR3 contains 13 residues. Per the germline V gene, CDR1 is SEHNR and CDR2 is FQNEAQ (reference sequence). The full variable domain, completed using reference TRBV7-9 and TRBJ2-5, is DTGVSQNPRHKITKRGQNVTFRCDPISEHNRLYWYRQTLGQGPEFLTYFQNEAQLEKSRLLSDRFSAERPKGSFSTLEIQRTEQGDSAMYLCASSSDRDETQYFGPGTRLLVL.